The present T cell receptor (beta chain) was sequenced within a study of regulatory T cells in long-lasting Graves disease. As for the study in general: Antithyroid drugs had been taken by newly diagnosed Graves' patients for under 3 months.

The V and J ends lost 9 bases and 0 bases respectively, with 9 bases between them. The CDR3 totals 13 residues. Germline CDR1 MNHEY, CDR2 SMNVEV (reference sequence). As for time point: newly diagnosed GD, antithyroid drugs for less than 3 months. After RNA was extracted from PBMCs, the TCR library was made from it. This clonotype was seen more than once but under ten times. The target antigen is unknown. Construction of the TCR beta libraries employed iRepertoire HTBI primers in conjunction with Arm-PCR of CDR3 regions. Using its own MiXCR run on the multiplex PCR reads, TCRdb lists one record per CDR3 protein. The sample carries about half a million distinct CDR3 sequences, about 12% recorded once. Broader study findings: Favored usage of TRBV28, TRBJ1-2 and TRBJ2-5 was recorded in persistent disease.

These sequences were also reported in another study, on T cells in Graves' hyperthyroidism and ophthalmopathy. Per that study: Graves' hyperthyroidism without ophthalmopathy progression within 18 months was termed stable. The authors' 13 V-J model separated ophthalmopathy from stable hyperthyroidism.

The J gene is TRBJ1-5, the V gene TRBV27, with D uncertain. This specimen was peripheral blood mononuclear cells (PBMCs), taken at new diagnosis, from a patient treated with antithyroid drugs. This receptor was identified in a woman aged 25 to 39 with Graves disease. The CDR3 DNA is TGTGCCAGTGCAGGTTATAGCAATCAGCCCCAGCATTTT. Protein product: CASAGYSNQPQHF.